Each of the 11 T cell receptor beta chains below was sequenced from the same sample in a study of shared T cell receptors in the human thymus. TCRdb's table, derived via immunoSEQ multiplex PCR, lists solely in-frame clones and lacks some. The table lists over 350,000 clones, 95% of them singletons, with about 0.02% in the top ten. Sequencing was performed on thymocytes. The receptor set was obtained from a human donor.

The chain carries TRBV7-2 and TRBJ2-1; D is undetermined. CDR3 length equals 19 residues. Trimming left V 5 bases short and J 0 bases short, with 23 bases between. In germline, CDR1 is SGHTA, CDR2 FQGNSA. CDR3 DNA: TGTGCCAGCAGCCCGGCAGCCATGAAGGTAGCTGGCTCCTACAATGAGCAGTTCTTC. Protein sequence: CASSPAAMKVAGSYNEQFF.

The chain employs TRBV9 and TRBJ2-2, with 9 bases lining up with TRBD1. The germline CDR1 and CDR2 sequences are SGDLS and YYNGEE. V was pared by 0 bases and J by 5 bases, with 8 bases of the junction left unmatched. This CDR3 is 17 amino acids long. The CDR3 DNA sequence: TGTGCCAGCAGCGTAGCTAGGGGACAGGGAAGAACCGGGGAGCTGTTTTTT. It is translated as CASSVARGQGRTGELFF.

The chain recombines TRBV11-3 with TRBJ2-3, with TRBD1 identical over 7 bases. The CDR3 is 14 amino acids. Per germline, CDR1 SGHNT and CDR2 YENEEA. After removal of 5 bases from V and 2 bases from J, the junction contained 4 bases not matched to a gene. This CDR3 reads CASSEGQNTDTQYF. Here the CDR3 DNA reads TGTGCCAGCAGCGAGGGACAGAACACAGATACGCAGTATTTT.

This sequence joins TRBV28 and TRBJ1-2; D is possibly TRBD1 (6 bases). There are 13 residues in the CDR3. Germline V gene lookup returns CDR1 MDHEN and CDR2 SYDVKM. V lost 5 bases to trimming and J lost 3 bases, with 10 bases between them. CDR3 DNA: TGTGCCAGCAGTCAGGGGTCCTACTATGGCTACACCTTC. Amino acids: CASSQGSYYGYTF.

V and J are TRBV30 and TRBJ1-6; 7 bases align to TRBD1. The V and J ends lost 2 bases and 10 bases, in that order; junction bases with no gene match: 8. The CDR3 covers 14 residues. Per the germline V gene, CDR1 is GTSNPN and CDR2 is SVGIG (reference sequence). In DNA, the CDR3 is TGTGCCTGGAGTCCGGGAGGGGGCGGATCACCCCTCCACTTT. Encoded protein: CAWSPGGGGSPLHF.

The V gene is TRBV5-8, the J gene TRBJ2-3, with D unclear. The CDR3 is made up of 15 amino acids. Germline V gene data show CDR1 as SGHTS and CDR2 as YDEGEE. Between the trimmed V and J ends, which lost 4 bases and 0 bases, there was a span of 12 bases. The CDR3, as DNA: TGTGCCAGCAGCCCCATTTTAAGGAGCACAGATACGCAGTATTTT. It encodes CASSPILRSTDTQYF.

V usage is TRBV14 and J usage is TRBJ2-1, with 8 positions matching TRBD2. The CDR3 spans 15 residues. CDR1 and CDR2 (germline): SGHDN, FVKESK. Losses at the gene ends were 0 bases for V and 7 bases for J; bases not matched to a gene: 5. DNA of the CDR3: TGTGCCAGCAGCCAAGAGGGACTAGTCGGGAATGAGCAGTTCTTC. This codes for CASSQEGLVGNEQFF.

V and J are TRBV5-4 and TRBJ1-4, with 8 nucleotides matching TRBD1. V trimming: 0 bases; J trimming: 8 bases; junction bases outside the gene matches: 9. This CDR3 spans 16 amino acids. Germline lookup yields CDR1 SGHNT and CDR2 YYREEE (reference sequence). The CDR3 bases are TGTGCCAGCAGCTTGGCGGGACAGGTTAGAGGCGAAAAACTGTTTTTT. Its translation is CASSLAGQVRGEKLFF. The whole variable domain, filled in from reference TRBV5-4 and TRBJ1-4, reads ETGVTQSPTHLIKTRGQQVTLRCSSQSGHNTVSWYQQALGQGPQFIFQYYREEENGRGNFPPRFSGLQFPNYSSELNVNALELDDSALYLCASSLAGQVRGEKLFFGSGTQLSVL.

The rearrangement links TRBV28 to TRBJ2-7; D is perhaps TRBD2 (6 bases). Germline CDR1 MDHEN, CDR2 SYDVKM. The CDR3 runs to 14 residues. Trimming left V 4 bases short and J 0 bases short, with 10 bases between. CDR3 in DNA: TGTGCCAGCAGTTCCGGAGGGCCCTCCTACGAGCAGTACTTC. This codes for CASSSGGPSYEQYF.

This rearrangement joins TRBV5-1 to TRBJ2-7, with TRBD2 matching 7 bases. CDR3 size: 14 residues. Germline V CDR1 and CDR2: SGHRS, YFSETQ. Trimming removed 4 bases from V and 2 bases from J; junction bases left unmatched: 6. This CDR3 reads CASSPSGDPYEQYF. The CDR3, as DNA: TGCGCCAGCAGCCCTAGCGGCGACCCCTACGAGCAGTACTTC. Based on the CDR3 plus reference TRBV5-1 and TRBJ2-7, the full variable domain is KAGVTQTPRYLIKTRGQQVTLSCSPISGHRSVSWYQQTPGQGLQFLFEYFSETQRNKGNFPGRFSGRQFSNSRSEMNVSTLELGDSALYLCASSPSGDPYEQYFGPGTRLTVT.

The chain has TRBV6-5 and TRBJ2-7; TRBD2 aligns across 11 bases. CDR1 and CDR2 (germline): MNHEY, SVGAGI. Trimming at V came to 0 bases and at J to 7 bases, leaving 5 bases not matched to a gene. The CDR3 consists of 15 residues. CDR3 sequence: CASSYSLAGAGEQYF. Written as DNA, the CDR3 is TGTGCCAGCAGTTACTCACTAGCGGGAGCAGGGGAGCAGTACTTC.